The table lists the clone carrying this T cell receptor (beta chain) with many counts. Germline V CDR1 and CDR2: SNHLY, FYNNEI. The CDR3 sequence is 13 residues long. Trimming took 5 bases from V and 1 from J, leaving 8 bases between them. This sample stems from a study of low-dose radiotherapy and immunotherapy resistance in tumors. Time point meaning: after trial treatment. Noted treatment: LDRT plus nivolumab, ipilimumab, low-dose cyclophosphamide and aspirin (RACIN trial). TRAV- and TRBV-specific primers were used for first-strand cDNA, which covered alpha and beta chains. The PCR that amplified TCRs ran for 20 cycles, relying on a constant-region primer and a V-primer adapter. TCRdb called the reads again in MiXCR, with one record for every CDR3 protein. Altogether fewer than 110,000 distinct CDR3 sequences are present, roughly 20% being singletons, with the ten largest covering about 4%.

The input for sequencing was PBMCs, taken after low-dose radiotherapy plus immunotherapy. The chain joins TRBV2 to TRBJ1-1, with unresolved D. The receptor was derived from a male donor with prostate cancer. CDR3 DNA: TGTGCCAGCAGTAGACAACCGAACACTGAAGCTTTCTTT. Translation gives CASSRQPNTEAFF. The full variable domain, in which reference TRBV2 and TRBJ1-1 provide the parts outside the CDR3, is EPEVTQTPSHQVTQMGQEVILRCVPISNHLYFYWYRQILGQKVEFLVSFYNNEISEKSEIFDDQFSVERPDGSNFTLKIRSTKLEDSAMYFCASSRQPNTEAFFGQGTRLTVV.